Listed below are T cell receptor beta chains from one sample, sequenced in a study of blood T cell repertoires in COVID-19. Data came from immunoSEQ multiplex PCR; TCRdb stores just in-frame clones and leaves some out. The sample lists about 190,000 clones, 88% occurring once. The sequencing sample was made of peripheral blood. The receptors were sampled from a man in his thirties or forties with acute or convalescent COVID-19. CDR3s include the opening cysteine and the closing phenylalanine or tryptophan. The order of the fields is V gene, J gene, clone size, D gene, CDR3 protein, CDR3 DNA. A D gene is named only where the DNA matches it firmly. Rows give clone size only sometimes, using once, few, many, or a class for an expanded clone.

>TRBV7-3|TRBJ2-3|once|.
CASSLFWRNRTDTQYF
TGTGCCAGCAGCTTATTTTGGAGGAACCGCACAGATACGCAGTATTTT
>TRBV19|TRBJ2-1|.|.
CASSQGQGGNEQFF
TGTGCCAGTAGTCAGGGGCAGGGAGGGAATGAGCAGTTCTTC
>TRBV12-3/TRBV12-4|TRBJ2-7|.|TRBD2
CASSGGFNEQYF
TGTGCCAGCAGCGGGGGGTTCAACGAGCAGTACTTC
>TRBV5-1|TRBJ1-5|.|.
CASSLDGDSNQPQHF
TGCGCCAGCAGCTTGGACGGGGATAGCAATCAGCCCCAGCATTTT
>TRBV28|TRBJ2-2|.|.
CASISQGRNTGELFF
TGTGCCAGCATAAGCCAGGGGCGAAACACCGGGGAGCTGTTTTTT
>TRBV15|TRBJ1-5|few|.
CATSEGGQPQHF
TGTGCCACCAGCGAGGGTGGTCAGCCCCAGCATTTT
>TRBV4-1|TRBJ1-5|.|.
CASSQEAVTSNQPQHF
TGCGCCAGCAGCCAAGAGGCGGTGACTAGCAATCAGCCCCAGCATTTT
>TRBV11-3|TRBJ2-1|.|.
CASSSGNEQFF
TGTGCCAGCAGCTCAGGCAATGAGCAGTTCTTC
>TRBV5-1|TRBJ2-2|.|.
CASIRTVDTGELFF
TGCGCCAGCATTCGTACGGTGGACACCGGGGAGCTGTTTTTT
>TRBV5-1|TRBJ2-5|.|TRBD2
CASSLGIAGGQETQYF
TGCGCCAGCAGCTTGGGAATAGCGGGGGGGCAAGAGACCCAGTACTTC
>TRBV27|TRBJ1-2|.|TRBD1
CASSFLRDSDPYGYTF
TGTGCCAGCAGTTTTCTAAGGGACAGCGACCCCTATGGCTACACCTTC
>TRBV5-1|TRBJ2-7|.|TRBD2
CASSLYTSGMSQYF
TGCGCCAGCAGCTTGTATACTAGCGGGATGTCGCAGTACTTC
>TRBV28|TRBJ1-5|.|.
CASRSRDYSNQPQHF
TGTGCCAGCAGATCCCGGGACTACTCAAATCAGCCCCAGCATTTT
>TRBV7-6|TRBJ2-3|.|.
CASSPPLGAGDYTQYF
TGTGCCAGCAGCCCGCCCCTAGGGGCAGGGGATTATACGCAGTATTTT
>TRBV9|TRBJ1-1|.|.
CASSAPGTLEAAFF
TGTGCCAGCAGCGCCCCCGGGACTTTGGAGGCAGCTTTCTTT
>TRBV6-1|TRBJ1-2|.|.
CASSETSSVANYGYTF
TGTGCCAGCAGTGAAACTAGCTCGGTAGCTAACTATGGCTACACCTTC
>TRBV5-1|TRBJ2-2|.|.
CASKLVGLGGAFSSGELFF
TGCGCCAGCAAGCTTGTAGGGTTAGGAGGGGCCTTCTCCTCCGGGGAGCTGTTTTTT
>TRBV10-1|TRBJ2-2|.|.
CASTTTGRDTGELFF
TGCGCCAGCACTACCACAGGGAGGGACACCGGGGAGCTGTTTTTT
>TRBV30|TRBJ2-5|.|.
CAWGRSETQYF
TGTGCCTGGGGACGGTCCGAGACCCAGTACTTC
>TRBV27|TRBJ1-1|.|.
CASSRLRNTEAFF
TGTGCCAGCAGTAGACTGAGGAACACTGAAGCTTTCTTT
>TRBV11-1|TRBJ2-1|.|.
CASSLLLRNNEQFF
TGTGCCAGCAGCTTACTACTTCGTAACAATGAGCAGTTCTTC
>TRBV5-6|TRBJ1-6|.|TRBD1
CASSLIGTGEGSPLHF
TGTGCCAGCAGCTTAATAGGGACAGGGGAAGGCTCACCCCTCCACTTT